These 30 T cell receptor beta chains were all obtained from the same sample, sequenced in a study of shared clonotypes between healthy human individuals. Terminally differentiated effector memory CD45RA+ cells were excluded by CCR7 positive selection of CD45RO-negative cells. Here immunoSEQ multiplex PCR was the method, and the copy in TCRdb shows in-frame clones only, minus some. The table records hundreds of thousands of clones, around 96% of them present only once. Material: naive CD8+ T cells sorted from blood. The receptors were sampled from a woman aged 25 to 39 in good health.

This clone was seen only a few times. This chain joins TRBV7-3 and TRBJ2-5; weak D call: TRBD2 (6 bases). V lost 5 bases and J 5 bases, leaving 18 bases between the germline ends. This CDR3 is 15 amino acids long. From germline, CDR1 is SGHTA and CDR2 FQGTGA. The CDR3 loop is CASSKGGVDGETQYF. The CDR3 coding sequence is TGTGCCAGCAGCAAGGGAGGAGTGGATGGCGAGACCCAGTACTTC.

The CDR3 protein is CASSFRTGERVYNEQFF. The DNA for the CDR3 is TGTGCCAGCAGCTTCAGGACAGGGGAGAGGGTTTACAATGAGCAGTTCTTC. The genes are TRBV7-8 and TRBJ2-1, with 9 bases fitting TRBD1. This CDR3 spans 17 amino acids. CDR1 is SGHVS, CDR2 FQNEAQ, per germline. The junction had 10 bases not matched to a gene; V was cut back by 3 bases and J by 4 bases.

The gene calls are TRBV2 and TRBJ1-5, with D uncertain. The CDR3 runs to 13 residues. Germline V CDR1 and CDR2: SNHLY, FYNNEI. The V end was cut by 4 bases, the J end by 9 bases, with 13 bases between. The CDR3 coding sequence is TGTGCCAGCAGTGCTTGGCTCGGGATGCCCCAGCATTTT. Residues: CASSAWLGMPQHF.

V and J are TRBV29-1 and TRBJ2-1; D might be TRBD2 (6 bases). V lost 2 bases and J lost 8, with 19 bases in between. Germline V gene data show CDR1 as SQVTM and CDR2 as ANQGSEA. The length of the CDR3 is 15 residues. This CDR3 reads CSVESEGEVGDEQFF. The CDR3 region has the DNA TGCAGCGTTGAATCGGAGGGAGAAGTTGGCGATGAGCAGTTCTTC.

As DNA, the CDR3 is TGTGCCAGCAGCCCCGGGACTGCTACTCGGCAGTACTTC. Translation: CASSPGTATRQYF. The chain is built from TRBV9 and TRBJ2-7; D is perhaps TRBD2 (6 bases). CDR1 and CDR2 from the germline V gene are SGDLS and YYNGEE. The CDR3 loop spans 13 amino acids. The V gene lost 4 bases and the J gene lost 9 bases, with 17 bases spanning the gap.

CDR3 in DNA: TGTGCCAGCAGCTTACGCGCCGGGCCCACGACTGGCAATCAGCCCCAGCATTTT. Its protein is CASSLRAGPTTGNQPQHF. V gene TRBV7-6 combines with J gene TRBJ1-5; D is unclear. Germline loops: CDR1 SGHVS, CDR2 FNYEAQ. V lost 2 bases, J lost 2 bases, and 19 bases lay in between. This CDR3 comprises 18 residues.

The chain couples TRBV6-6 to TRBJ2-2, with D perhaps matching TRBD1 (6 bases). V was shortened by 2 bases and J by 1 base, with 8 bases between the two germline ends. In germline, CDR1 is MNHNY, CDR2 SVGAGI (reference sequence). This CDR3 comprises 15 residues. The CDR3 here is CASSYTRGNTGELFF. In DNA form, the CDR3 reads TGTGCCAGCAGTTACACCAGGGGGAACACCGGGGAGCTGTTTTTT.

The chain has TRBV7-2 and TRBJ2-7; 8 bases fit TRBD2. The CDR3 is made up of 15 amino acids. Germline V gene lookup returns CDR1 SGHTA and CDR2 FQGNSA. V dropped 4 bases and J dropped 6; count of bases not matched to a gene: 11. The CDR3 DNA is TGTGCCAGCAGCTCGCTGAGCGGGAGAAGGGGCGAGCAGTACTTC. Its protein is CASSSLSGRRGEQYF.

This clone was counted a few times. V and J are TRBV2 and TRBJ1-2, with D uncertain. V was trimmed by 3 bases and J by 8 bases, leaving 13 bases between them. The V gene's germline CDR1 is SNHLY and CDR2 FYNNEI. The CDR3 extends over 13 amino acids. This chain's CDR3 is CASSEITTGGYTF. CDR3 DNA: TGTGCCAGCAGTGAGATCACAACGGGCGGCTACACCTTC.

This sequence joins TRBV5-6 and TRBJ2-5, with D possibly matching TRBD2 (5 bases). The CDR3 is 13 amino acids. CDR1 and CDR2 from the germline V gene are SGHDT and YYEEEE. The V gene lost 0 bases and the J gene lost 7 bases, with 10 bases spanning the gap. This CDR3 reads CASSLGGLGTQYF. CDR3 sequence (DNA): TGTGCCAGCAGCTTGGGAGGGCTAGGGACCCAGTACTTC.

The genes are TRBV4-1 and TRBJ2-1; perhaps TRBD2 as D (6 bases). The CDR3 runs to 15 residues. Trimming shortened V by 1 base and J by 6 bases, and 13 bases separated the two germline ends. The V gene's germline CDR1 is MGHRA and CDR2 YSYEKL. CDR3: CASSQASTSINEQFF. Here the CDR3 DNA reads TGCGCCAGCAGCCAAGCTAGCACTAGCATCAATGAGCAGTTCTTC.

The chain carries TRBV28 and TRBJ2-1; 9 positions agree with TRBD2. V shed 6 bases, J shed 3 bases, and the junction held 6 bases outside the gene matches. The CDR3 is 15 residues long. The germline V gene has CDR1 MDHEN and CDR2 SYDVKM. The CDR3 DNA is TGTGCCAGCAGCCCCCGGACTAGCGTCTACAATGAGCAGTTCTTC. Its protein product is CASSPRTSVYNEQFF.

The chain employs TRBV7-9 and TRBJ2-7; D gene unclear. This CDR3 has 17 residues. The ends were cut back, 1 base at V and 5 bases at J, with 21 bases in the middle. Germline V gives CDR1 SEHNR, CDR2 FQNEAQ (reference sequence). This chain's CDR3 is CASSLGIVAPESDEQYF. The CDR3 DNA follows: TGTGCCAGCAGCTTAGGGATCGTAGCCCCAGAAAGCGACGAGCAGTACTTC.

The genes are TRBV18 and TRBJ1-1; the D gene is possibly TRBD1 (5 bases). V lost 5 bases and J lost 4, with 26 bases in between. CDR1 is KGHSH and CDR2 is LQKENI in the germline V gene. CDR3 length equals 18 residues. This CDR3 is CASSSPEIGALKGTEAFF. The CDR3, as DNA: TGTGCCAGCTCAAGCCCAGAAATTGGGGCCCTCAAGGGCACTGAAGCTTTCTTT.

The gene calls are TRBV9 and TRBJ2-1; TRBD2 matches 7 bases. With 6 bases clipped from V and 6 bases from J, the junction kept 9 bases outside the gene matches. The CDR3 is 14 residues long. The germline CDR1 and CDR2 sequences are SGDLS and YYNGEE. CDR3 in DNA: TGTGCCAGCACGGCGGGAGAGGCTAGCAATGAGCAGTTCTTC. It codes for CASTAGEASNEQFF.

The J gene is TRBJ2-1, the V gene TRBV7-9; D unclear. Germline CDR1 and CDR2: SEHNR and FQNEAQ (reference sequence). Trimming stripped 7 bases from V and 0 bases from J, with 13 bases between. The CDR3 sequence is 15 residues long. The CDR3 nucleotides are TGTGCCAGCACCCTGGCCGTCAGCTCCTACAATGAGCAGTTCTTC. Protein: CASTLAVSSYNEQFF.

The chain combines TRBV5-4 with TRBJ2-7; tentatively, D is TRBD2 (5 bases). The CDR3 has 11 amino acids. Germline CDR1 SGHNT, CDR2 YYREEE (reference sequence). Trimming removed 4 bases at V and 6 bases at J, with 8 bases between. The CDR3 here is CASSTTSEQYF. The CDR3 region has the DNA TGTGCCAGCAGCACTACTAGCGAGCAGTACTTC. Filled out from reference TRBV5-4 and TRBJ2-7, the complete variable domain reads ETGVTQSPTHLIKTRGQQVTLRCSSQSGHNTVSWYQQALGQGPQFIFQYYREEENGRGNFPPRFSGLQFPNYSSELNVNALELDDSALYLCASSTTSEQYFGPGTRLTVT.

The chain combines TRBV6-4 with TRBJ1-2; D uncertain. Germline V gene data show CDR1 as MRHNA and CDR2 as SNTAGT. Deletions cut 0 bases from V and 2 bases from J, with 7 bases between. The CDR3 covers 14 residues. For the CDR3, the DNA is TGTGCCAGCAGTGACTCGCCCAGCAACTATGGCTACACCTTC. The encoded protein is CASSDSPSNYGYTF.

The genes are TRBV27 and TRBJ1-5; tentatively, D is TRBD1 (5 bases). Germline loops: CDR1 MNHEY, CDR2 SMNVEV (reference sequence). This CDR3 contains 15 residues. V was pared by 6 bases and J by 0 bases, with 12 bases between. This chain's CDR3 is CASRNQGYSNQPQHF. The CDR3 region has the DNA TGTGCCAGCAGGAACCAGGGTTATAGCAATCAGCCCCAGCATTTT.

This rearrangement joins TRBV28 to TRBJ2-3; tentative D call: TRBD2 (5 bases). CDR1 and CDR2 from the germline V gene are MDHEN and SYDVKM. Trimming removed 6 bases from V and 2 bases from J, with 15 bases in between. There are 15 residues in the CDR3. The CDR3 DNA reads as TGTGCCAGCAGCCCGTATCGGGAAAACACAGATACGCAGTATTTT. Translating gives CASSPYRENTDTQYF. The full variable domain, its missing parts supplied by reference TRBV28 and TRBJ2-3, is DVKVTQSSRYLVKRTGEKVFLECVQDMDHENMFWYRQDPGLGLRLIYFSYDVKMKEKGDIPEGYSVSREKKERFSLILESASTNQTSMYLCASSPYRENTDTQYFGPGTRLTVL.

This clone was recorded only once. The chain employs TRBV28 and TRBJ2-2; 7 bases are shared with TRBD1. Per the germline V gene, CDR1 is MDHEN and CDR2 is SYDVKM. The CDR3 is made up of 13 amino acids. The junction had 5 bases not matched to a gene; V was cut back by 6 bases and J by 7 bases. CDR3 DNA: TGTGCCAGCAGCCTGGGACAGCGCGGGGAGCTGTTTTTT. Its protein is CASSLGQRGELFF.

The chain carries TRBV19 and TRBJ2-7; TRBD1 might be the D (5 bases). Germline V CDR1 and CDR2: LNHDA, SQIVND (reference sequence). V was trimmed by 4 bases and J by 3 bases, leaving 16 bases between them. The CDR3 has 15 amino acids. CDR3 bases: TGTGCCAGTAGTAATAAAGGATCAGGGTTCTACGAGCAGTACTTC. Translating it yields CASSNKGSGFYEQYF.

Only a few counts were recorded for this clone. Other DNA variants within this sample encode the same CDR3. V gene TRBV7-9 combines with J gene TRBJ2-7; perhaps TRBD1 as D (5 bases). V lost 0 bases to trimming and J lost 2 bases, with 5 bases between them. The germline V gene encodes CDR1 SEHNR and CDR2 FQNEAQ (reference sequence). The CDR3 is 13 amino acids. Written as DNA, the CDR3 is TGTGCCAGCAGCTTAGCAGGGGCCTACGAGCAGTACTTC. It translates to CASSLAGAYEQYF.

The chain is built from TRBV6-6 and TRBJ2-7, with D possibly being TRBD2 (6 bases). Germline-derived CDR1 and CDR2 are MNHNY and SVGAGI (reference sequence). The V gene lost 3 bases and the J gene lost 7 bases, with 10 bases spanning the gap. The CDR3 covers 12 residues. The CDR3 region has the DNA TGTGCCAGCAGTTATGACAGCGGGGAGCAGTACTTC. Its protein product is CASSYDSGEQYF.

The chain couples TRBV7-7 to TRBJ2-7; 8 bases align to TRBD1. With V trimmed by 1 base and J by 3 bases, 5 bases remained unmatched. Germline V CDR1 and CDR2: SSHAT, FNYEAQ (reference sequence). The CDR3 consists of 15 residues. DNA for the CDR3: TGTGCCAGCAGCTTAGGGACAGGGAGCGGCTACGAGCAGTACTTC. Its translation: CASSLGTGSGYEQYF.

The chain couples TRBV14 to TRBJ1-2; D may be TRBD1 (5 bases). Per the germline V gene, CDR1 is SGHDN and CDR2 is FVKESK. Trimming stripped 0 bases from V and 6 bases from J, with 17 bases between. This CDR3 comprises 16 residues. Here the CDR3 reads CASSQDIGTEWDGYTF. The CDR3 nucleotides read TGTGCCAGCAGCCAAGATATCGGGACGGAGTGGGATGGCTACACCTTC.

The CDR3 here is CASSQVPSGRSTDTQYF. CDR3 sequence (DNA): TGCGCCAGCAGCCAAGTTCCTAGCGGACGTAGCACAGATACGCAGTATTTT. This rearrangement joins TRBV4-1 to TRBJ2-3; 7 nucleotides match TRBD2. The V gene's germline CDR1 is MGHRA and CDR2 YSYEKL. CDR3 length equals 17 residues. The ends lost 1 base at V and 0 bases at J; junction bases unmatched: 7.

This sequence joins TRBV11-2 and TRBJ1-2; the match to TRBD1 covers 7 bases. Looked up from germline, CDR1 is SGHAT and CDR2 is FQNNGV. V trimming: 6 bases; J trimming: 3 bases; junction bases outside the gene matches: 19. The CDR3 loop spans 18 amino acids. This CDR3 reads CASRQLATGPSGYYGYTF. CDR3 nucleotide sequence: TGTGCCAGCAGACAGCTTGCGACAGGGCCTTCAGGATACTATGGCTACACCTTC.

The CDR3 here is CASSQVVGVGQFF. CDR3 bases: TGTGCCAGCAGCCAAGTGGTGGGAGTGGGGCAGTTCTTC. This chain joins TRBV14 and TRBJ2-1; weak D call: TRBD2 (5 bases). Deletions cut 1 base from V and 12 bases from J, with 13 bases between. From germline, CDR1 is SGHDN and CDR2 FVKESK. This CDR3 contains 13 residues.

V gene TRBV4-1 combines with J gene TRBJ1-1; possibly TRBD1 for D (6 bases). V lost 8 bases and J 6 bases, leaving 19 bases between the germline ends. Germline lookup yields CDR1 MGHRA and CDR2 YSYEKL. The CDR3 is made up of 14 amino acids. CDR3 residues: CASAWGGPGAEAFF. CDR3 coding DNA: TGCGCCAGCGCCTGGGGGGGCCCGGGGGCTGAAGCTTTCTTT.